The rows below give T cell receptor beta chains drawn from one sample of a study of tumor and adjacent non-tumor tissue in lung cancer. MiXCR, run by TCRdb on the multiplex PCR reads, gives a single entry per CDR3 protein. The data contain 65,000 to 95,000 distinct CDR3 sequences, roughly 80% of them singletons. Sequenced material: lung tumor tissue. Receptor source: a woman between 50 and 59 years old with non-small cell lung cancer. Both conserved end residues are part of each CDR3. A D gene is named only where the DNA matches it firmly.

V gene: TRBV11-1
D gene: .
J gene: TRBJ2-7
CDR3 protein: CASSNWDTSYEQYF
CDR3 DNA: TGCGCCAGCAGCAACTGGGACACCTCCTACGAGCAGTACTTC

V gene: TRBV13
D gene: .
J gene: TRBJ2-1
CDR3 protein: CASNSKLTVLYNEQFF
CDR3 DNA: TGTGCCAGCAACTCGAAACTCACCGTATTATACAATGAGCAGTTCTTC

V gene: TRBV20-1
D gene: .
J gene: TRBJ2-7
CDR3 protein: CNARDVSNSYEQYF
CDR3 DNA: TGCAATGCTAGAGATGTCAGTAACTCTTACGAGCAGTACTTC

V gene: TRBV20-1
D gene: .
J gene: TRBJ1-1
CDR3 protein: CSVKVSERGSWFTEAFF
CDR3 DNA: TGCAGTGTTAAGGTTTCCGAGAGGGGCTCTTGGTTCACTGAAGCTTTCTTT

V gene: TRBV6-2/TRBV6-3
D gene: TRBD1
J gene: TRBJ1-5
CDR3 protein: CASASRGQGYDPQHF
CDR3 DNA: TGTGCCAGTGCGAGCCGGGGACAGGGTTATGATCCCCAGCATTTT

V gene: TRBV11-1
D gene: .
J gene: TRBJ1-1
CDR3 protein: CASSVDTGEGTEVFF
CDR3 DNA: TGTGCTAGCAGCGTAGATACCGGGGAGGGCACTGAAGTTTTCTTT

V gene: TRBV20-1
D gene: TRBD1
J gene: TRBJ2-1
CDR3 protein: CNAPMTGGVYEQFF
CDR3 DNA: TGCAATGCTCCCATGACAGGGGGCGTATACGAGCAGTTCTTC

V gene: TRBV29-1
D gene: .
J gene: TRBJ2-7
CDR3 protein: CSVALSWGDCYEQYF
CDR3 DNA: TGCAGCGTTGCTTTAAGTTGGGGCGACTGTTACGAGCAGTACTTC

V gene: TRBV20-1
D gene: .
J gene: TRBJ2-7
CDR3 protein: CSARSIERPPYEEYF
CDR3 DNA: TGCAGTGCCAGATCTATCGAGCGACCCCCCTACGAGGAGTACTTC

V gene: TRBV6-2/TRBV6-3
D gene: .
J gene: TRBJ2-4
CDR3 protein: CASSYCSPNIQYF
CDR3 DNA: TGTGCCAGCAGTTACTGTAGTCCGAACATTCAGTACTTT

V gene: TRBV11-2
D gene: .
J gene: TRBJ2-1
CDR3 protein: CGSSSGPHNEQFF
CDR3 DNA: TGTGGCAGTAGCTCCGGACCTCACAATGAGCAGTTCTTC